This is a list of T cell receptor beta chains from one sample in a study of type 1 and type 2 diabetes patients. TCRdb re-analysed the multiplex PCR reads in MiXCR, keeping a single row per CDR3 protein. The repertoire holds 270,000 or so distinct CDR3 sequences, with around 47% as singletons. Sequenced material: peripheral blood mononuclear cells (PBMCs). The receptors originated from a man aged 18 to 30 with type 2 diabetes. Each CDR3 is given with its conserved first and last residue. A D gene is named only where the DNA matches it firmly. Expanded clones get a size class; other rows say once, few or many, or leave the size out.

cdr3_length: 16
j_call: TRBJ1-4
d_call: -
clone_size: -
v_call: TRBV7-8
cdr3_aa: CASGLREPSLNEKLFF
cdr3_nt: TGTGCCAGCGGCTTAAGGGAGCCCAGCCTTAATGAAAAACTGTTTTTT

cdr3_length: 15
j_call: TRBJ1-5
d_call: -
clone_size: -
v_call: TRBV10-3
cdr3_aa: CAISESGPRAQPQHF
cdr3_nt: TGTGCCATCAGTGAGTCTGGTCCCCGCGCTCAGCCCCAGCATTTT

cdr3_length: 14
j_call: TRBJ2-7
d_call: -
clone_size: few
v_call: TRBV9
cdr3_aa: CASSVGSSSYEQYF
cdr3_nt: TGTGCCAGCAGCGTCGGGAGTAGCTCCTACGAGCAGTACTTC

cdr3_length: 13
j_call: TRBJ2-7
d_call: -
clone_size: -
v_call: TRBV29-1
cdr3_aa: CSVTDDGLYEQYF
cdr3_nt: TGCAGCGTTACCGACGACGGTCTCTACGAGCAGTACTTC

cdr3_length: 16
j_call: TRBJ2-3
d_call: TRBD2
clone_size: few
v_call: TRBV15
cdr3_aa: CATSREGLAGTDTQYF
cdr3_nt: TGTGCCACCAGCAGGGAGGGACTAGCGGGGACAGATACGCAGTATTTT

cdr3_length: 13
j_call: TRBJ1-4
d_call: -
clone_size: few
v_call: TRBV11-2
cdr3_aa: CASSSAVNEKLFF
cdr3_nt: TGTGCCAGCAGCTCCGCAGTAAATGAAAAACTGTTTTTT

cdr3_length: 12
j_call: TRBJ2-1
d_call: -
clone_size: -
v_call: TRBV19
cdr3_aa: CASAQGADQQFF
cdr3_nt: TGTGCCAGTGCCCAAGGGGCGGATCAGCAGTTCTTC

cdr3_length: 13
j_call: TRBJ1-4
d_call: -
clone_size: many
v_call: TRBV25-1
cdr3_aa: CASRDRTDEKLFF
cdr3_nt: TGTGCCAGCAGAGACAGGACAGACGAAAAACTGTTTTTT

cdr3_length: 14
j_call: TRBJ2-2
d_call: -
clone_size: -
v_call: TRBV5-1
cdr3_aa: CASSVGAVTGELFF
cdr3_nt: TGCGCCAGCAGCGTGGGGGCGGTAACGGGGGAGCTGTTTTTT

cdr3_length: 15
j_call: TRBJ2-7
d_call: -
clone_size: -
v_call: TRBV28
cdr3_aa: CASSFVGQGSYEQYF
cdr3_nt: TGTGCCAGCAGTTTTGTGGGTCAAGGCTCCTACGAGCAGTACTTC

cdr3_length: 14
j_call: TRBJ2-1
d_call: TRBD2
clone_size: -
v_call: TRBV25-1
cdr3_aa: CASKTSGRTYEQFF
cdr3_nt: TGTGCCAGCAAGACAAGCGGGAGAACCTATGAGCAGTTCTTC

cdr3_length: 16
j_call: TRBJ2-7
d_call: TRBD2
clone_size: -
v_call: TRBV19
cdr3_aa: CASSLSRDYLSYEQYF
cdr3_nt: TGTGCCAGTAGTTTAAGCCGGGACTACCTCTCCTACGAGCAGTACTTC

cdr3_length: 12
j_call: TRBJ2-7
d_call: -
clone_size: -
v_call: TRBV12-3/TRBV12-4
cdr3_aa: CASTYTGYEQYF
cdr3_nt: TGTGCCAGCACCTACACAGGGTACGAGCAGTACTTC

cdr3_length: 19
j_call: TRBJ1-1
d_call: -
clone_size: -
v_call: TRBV20-1
cdr3_aa: CSAPIPPWGGSFTNTEAFF
cdr3_nt: TGCAGTGCTCCAATCCCGCCCTGGGGGGGATCATTCACCAACACTGAAGCTTTCTTT

cdr3_length: 15
j_call: TRBJ1-6
d_call: -
clone_size: -
v_call: TRBV19
cdr3_aa: CASSIDDRTNSPLHF
cdr3_nt: TGTGCCAGTAGTATAGACGACCGAACGAATTCACCCCTCCACTTT

cdr3_length: 14
j_call: TRBJ2-7
d_call: TRBD2
clone_size: -
v_call: TRBV9
cdr3_aa: CASSMGTSGDEQYF
cdr3_nt: TGTGCCAGCAGCATGGGGACTAGCGGGGACGAGCAGTACTTC

cdr3_length: 16
j_call: TRBJ2-3
d_call: TRBD2
clone_size: -
v_call: TRBV19
cdr3_aa: CASRPGLAGATDTQYF
cdr3_nt: TGTGCCAGTAGGCCGGGACTAGCGGGGGCCACAGATACGCAGTATTTT

cdr3_length: 14
j_call: TRBJ1-1
d_call: -
clone_size: -
v_call: TRBV4-3
cdr3_aa: CASSQEEGDTEAFF
cdr3_nt: TGCGCCAGCAGCCAAGAAGAGGGGGACACTGAAGCTTTCTTT